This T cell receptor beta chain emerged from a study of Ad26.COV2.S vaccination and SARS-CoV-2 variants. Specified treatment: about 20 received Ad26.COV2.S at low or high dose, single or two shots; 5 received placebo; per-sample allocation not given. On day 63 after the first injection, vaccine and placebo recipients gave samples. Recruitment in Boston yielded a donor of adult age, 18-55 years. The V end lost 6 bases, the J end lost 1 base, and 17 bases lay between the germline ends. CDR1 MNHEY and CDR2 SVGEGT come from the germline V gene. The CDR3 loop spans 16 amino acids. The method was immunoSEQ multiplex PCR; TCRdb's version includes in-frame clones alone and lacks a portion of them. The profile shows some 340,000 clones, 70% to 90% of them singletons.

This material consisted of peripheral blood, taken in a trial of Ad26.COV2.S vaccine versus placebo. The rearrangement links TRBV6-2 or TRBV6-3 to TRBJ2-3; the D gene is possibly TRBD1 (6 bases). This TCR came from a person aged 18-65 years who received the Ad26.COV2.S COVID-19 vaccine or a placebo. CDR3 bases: TGTGCCAGCAGCCCTGAGGGGGTTTTCGGCACAGATACGCAGTATTTT. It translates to CASSPEGVFGTDTQYF.